A single sample is the source of the 5 T cell receptor beta chains below, sequenced in a study of blood T cell repertoires in COVID-19. This table comes from immunoSEQ multiplex PCR, and its TCRdb copy is limited to in-frame clones, with some not included. The repertoire holds some 35,000 clones, with more than 75% as singletons. The sample consisted of peripheral blood. The origin of the receptors is a man older than 75 with active or convalescent COVID-19.

This chain uses TRBV18 with TRBJ1-5; TRBD1 is a possible D gene (6 bases). The V and J ends lost 2 bases and 1 base respectively, with 15 bases between them. The CDR3 consists of 17 residues. Germline V gene data show CDR1 as KGHSH and CDR2 as LQKENI. The CDR3 sequence: CASSPSVPGVSNQPQHF. The CDR3 coding sequence is TGTGCCAGCTCACCATCCGTCCCAGGGGTGAGCAATCAGCCCCAGCATTTT.

The chain links TRBV10-3 to TRBJ2-1; TRBD2 matches at 9 bases. V shed 6 bases, J shed 3 bases, and the junction held 6 bases outside the gene matches. Per the germline V gene, CDR1 is ENHRY and CDR2 is SYGVKD. CDR3 size: 15 residues. In DNA, the CDR3 is TGTGCCATCAGGCCGGGACTAGCCTTCTACAATGAGCAGTTCTTC. Amino acids: CAIRPGLAFYNEQFF.

The J gene is TRBJ1-2, the V gene TRBV6-5, with unresolved D. Germline V CDR1 and CDR2: MNHEY, SVGAGI. V lost 2 bases and J lost 0, with 4 bases in between. CDR3 length equals 13 residues. CDR3 bases: TGTGCCAGCAGTTACACAACTAACTATGGCTACACCTTC. It translates to CASSYTTNYGYTF.

The chain employs TRBV11-2 and TRBJ2-3; D gene ambiguous. The CDR3 is 15 amino acids. The germline V and J ends were trimmed by 6 bases and 4 bases, with 17 bases remaining between them. CDR1 and CDR2 (germline): SGHAT, FQNNGV. The CDR3 here is CASSLRVGGSDTQYF. DNA for the CDR3: TGTGCCAGCAGTCTCCGGGTAGGCGGTTCAGATACGCAGTATTTT.

This chain joins TRBV7-2 and TRBJ2-7, with 15 bases identical to TRBD2. CDR3 size: 19 residues. Germline loops: CDR1 SGHTA, CDR2 FQGNSA. The ends lost 3 bases at V and 7 bases at J; junction bases unmatched: 16. DNA of the CDR3: TGTGCCAGCAGCTTCTTCGTCCCGGGACTAGCGGGAGGTCCCGGAGAGCAGTACTTC. Its protein product is CASSFFVPGLAGGPGEQYF.